One and the same sample provided the 30 T cell receptor beta chains below, sequenced in a study of blood T cells in healthy people across ages. PCR was performed a second time for roughly 7 to 11 cycles using a sample-barcoded 5' primer and a J-beta primer mix. Using its own MiXCR run on the 5' RACE reads, TCRdb lists one record per CDR3 protein. The sample lists approximately 1,700,000 distinct CDR3 sequences, around 42% occurring once. Source material: blood. Receptors originate from a human donor in good health.

The V and J genes are TRBV7-2 and TRBJ1-2, with TRBD1 matching over 10 bases. J gave up 6 bases and V 5 bases, and 6 bases lay outside the gene matches. Germline V gives CDR1 SGHTA, CDR2 FQGNSA. The length of the CDR3 is 14 residues. The CDR3 sequence is CASSLRTGGNGYTF. The CDR3 DNA sequence: TGTGCCAGCAGCCTACGGACAGGGGGTAATGGCTACACCTTC. The full variable domain, rest sourced from reference TRBV7-2 and TRBJ1-2, is GAGVSQSPSNKVTEKGKDVELRCDPISGHTALYWYRQSLGQGLEFLIYFQGNSAPDKSGLPSDRFSAERTGGSVSTLTIQRTQQEDSAVYLCASSLRTGGNGYTFGSGTRLTVV.

The chain combines TRBV4-2 with TRBJ2-7; the D call may be TRBD1 or TRBD2 (6 bases each). Germline lookup yields CDR1 LGHNA and CDR2 YNFKEQ. This CDR3 is built from 17 residues. V was pared by 0 bases and J by 0 bases, with 15 bases between. CDR3 bases: TGTGCCAGCAGCCAAGAGAGTGGGGGGCTTAACTCCTACGAGCAGTACTTC. Its translation: CASSQESGGLNSYEQYF.

About this clonotype: Given a much more abundant clone one base away, this may be a read error. The rearrangement links TRBV6-5 to TRBJ2-1; 7 bases match TRBD2. Germline CDR1 is MNHEY and CDR2 is SVGAGI. V trimming: 4 bases; J trimming: 13 bases; junction bases outside the gene matches: 7. This CDR3 contains 12 residues. The chain's CDR3 is CASSSPGGTQFF. CDR3 coding DNA: TGTGCCAGCAGTTCACCCGGGGGGACCCAGTTCTTC.

This clonotype was seen a few times. The gene calls are TRBV4-1 and TRBJ2-1; no clear D. The CDR3 sequence is 12 residues long. V was pared by 2 bases and J by 8 bases, with 7 bases between. Germline CDR1 and CDR2: MGHRA and YSYEKL. The CDR3 spells CASSQRYHEQFF. For the CDR3, the DNA is TGCGCCAGCAGCCAAAGGTATCATGAGCAGTTCTTC.

This rearrangement joins TRBV12-3 or TRBV12-4 to TRBJ1-5, with D maybe TRBD1 (5 bases). Trimming removed 6 bases at V and 3 bases at J, with 12 bases between. This CDR3 is built from 14 residues. The CDR3 DNA is TGTGCCAGCAGCTTCGGGGGATTCAATCAGCCCCAGCATTTT. Residues: CASSFGGFNQPQHF.

As concerns this clonotype: Because it lacks the conserved phenylalanine or tryptophan at the end, this CDR3 is likely a read error. V gene TRBV27 combines with J gene TRBJ2-7, with TRBD2 as a possible D gene (6 bases). Germline V CDR1 and CDR2: MNHEY, SMNVEV (reference sequence). The CDR3 is made up of 12 amino acids. The V end was cut by 3 bases, the J end by 4 bases, with 7 bases between. CDR3 in amino acids: CASSFRGYEQYC. As DNA, the CDR3 is TGTGCCAGCAGTTTTCGGGGGTACGAGCAGTACTGC.

This clonotype was seen repeatedly, ten times or more. The chain couples TRBV10-3 to TRBJ2-4; D is ambiguous. CDR3 length equals 19 residues. V dropped 2 bases and J dropped 0 bases, with 20 bases sitting between them. Germline CDR1 and CDR2: ENHRY and SYGVKD. In DNA form, the CDR3 reads TGTGCCATCAGTGAGATATTTTCTGGCGGTATCTTAGCCAAAAACATTCAGTACTTC. It translates to CAISEIFSGGILAKNIQYF.

On this clonotype: Given a much more abundant clone one base away, this may be a read error. J is TRBJ2-6 and V is TRBV7-8; D is ambiguous. V lost 4 bases and J lost 0, with 7 bases in between. The CDR3 covers 15 residues. Germline V gives CDR1 SGHVS, CDR2 FQNEAQ. The chain's CDR3 is CASSCGYSGANVLTF. The DNA of the CDR3 is TGTGCCAGCAGCTGCGGTTACTCTGGGGCCAACGTCCTGACTTTC.

This clonotype was counted many times. The chain has TRBV5-1 and TRBJ2-6; D unresolved. The length of the CDR3 is 14 residues. V dropped 3 bases and J dropped 3 bases, with 7 bases sitting between them. From germline, CDR1 is SGHRS and CDR2 YFSETQ. CDR3 nucleotide sequence: TGCGCCAGCAGCTATCTGGATGGGGCCAACGTCCTGACTTTC. Amino acid sequence: CASSYLDGANVLTF. The full variable domain, rest sourced from reference TRBV5-1 and TRBJ2-6, is KAGVTQTPRYLIKTRGQQVTLSCSPISGHRSVSWYQQTPGQGLQFLFEYFSETQRNKGNFPGRFSGRQFSNSRSEMNVSTLELGDSALYLCASSYLDGANVLTFGAGSRLTVL.

CDR3 amino acids: CSASPLKTGLDEQYF. The CDR3 DNA follows: TGCAGTGCTAGCCCCTTAAAAACAGGGTTGGACGAGCAGTACTTC. The chain uses TRBV20-1 and TRBJ2-7; D may be TRBD1 (6 bases). Germline loops: CDR1 DFQATT, CDR2 SNEGSKA (reference sequence). V dropped 3 bases and J dropped 5 bases, with 20 bases sitting between them. This CDR3 region has 15 residues.

This rearrangement joins TRBV6-4 to TRBJ2-5, with D tentatively TRBD2 (6 bases). Germline-derived CDR1 and CDR2 are MRHNA and SNTAGT. This CDR3 contains 13 residues. CDR3 residues: CATNRDSQETQYF. For the CDR3, the DNA is TGTGCGACGAACCGGGACTCTCAAGAGACCCAGTACTTC.

The genes are TRBV20-1 and TRBJ1-5, with D uncertain. Germline CDR1 is DFQATT and CDR2 is SNEGSKA (reference sequence). With 2 bases removed from V and 4 bases from J, the gap between germline ends came to 15 bases. This CDR3 comprises 15 residues. The DNA for the CDR3 is TGCAGTGCTAGAACTTATATGGAAGTAAATCAGCCCCAGCATTTT. This encodes CSARTYMEVNQPQHF.

This clonotype came up a few times. CDR3: CASSSVLLAGEETQYF. As DNA, the CDR3 is TGTGCCAGCAGCTCCGTATTACTAGCGGGGGAAGAGACCCAGTACTTC. This rearrangement joins TRBV13 to TRBJ2-5; 11 bases fit TRBD2. This CDR3 spans 16 amino acids. V lost 4 bases, J lost 3 bases, and 7 bases stayed unmatched. Germline CDR1 is PRHDT and CDR2 is FYEKMQ (reference sequence). Full variable domain (outside the CDR3, taken from reference TRBV13 and TRBJ2-5): AAGVIQSPRHLIKEKRETATLKCYPIPRHDTVYWYQQGPGQDPQFLISFYEKMQSDKGSIPDRFSAQQFSDYHSELNMSSLELGDSALYFCASSSVLLAGEETQYFGPGTRLLVL.

This clonotype was counted between two and nine times. This may be a read error, as it is one base from a much larger clone. This chain joins TRBV11-2 and TRBJ2-6; D is possibly TRBD1 (5 bases). This CDR3 is built from 15 residues. Germline V CDR1 and CDR2: SGHAT, FQNNGV. The CDR3 DNA sequence: TGTGCCAGCAGCCCCCGGCCCTCTGGGGCCAGCGTCCTGACTTTC. It yields the protein CASSPRPSGASVLTF.

The V call is TRBV4-3, the J call TRBJ2-1; D unresolved. The germline V gene has CDR1 LGHNA and CDR2 YSLEER. This CDR3 contains 14 residues. V lost 0 bases, J lost 4 bases, and 7 bases lay in between. The CDR3 DNA follows: TGCGCCAGCAGCCAAGATGCGGTTTACAATGAGCAGTTCTTC. This encodes CASSQDAVYNEQFF.

This chain joins TRBV7-9 and TRBJ2-3; D may be TRBD1 (7 bases). Per the germline V gene, CDR1 is SEHNR and CDR2 is FQNEAQ (reference sequence). Trimming stripped 5 bases from V and 3 bases from J, with 15 bases between. The CDR3 has 15 residues. The DNA for the CDR3 is TGTGCCAGCAGCCCTAGCAGGGGGGCGACAGATACGCAGTATTTT. As protein: CASSPSRGATDTQYF.

The chain combines TRBV27 with TRBJ1-5; the D is unclear. Trimming cost V 6 bases and J 0 bases, with 9 bases left between them. This CDR3 has 14 amino acids. Germline-derived CDR1 and CDR2 are MNHEY and SMNVEV (reference sequence). Here the CDR3 DNA reads TGTGCCAGCAGCGACCGACATAGCAATCAGCCCCAGCATTTT. Its translation is CASSDRHSNQPQHF.

This chain connects TRBV12-3 or TRBV12-4 to TRBJ2-1; D is undetermined. Trimming removed 1 base at V and 9 bases at J, with 16 bases between. The CDR3 runs 15 residues. The CDR3 DNA sequence: TGTGCCAGCAGTTTAGTATCTGAAAAAGCGAGTGAGCAGTTCTTC. This translates into CASSLVSEKASEQFF.

The chain employs TRBV5-1 and TRBJ2-7; D is possibly TRBD2 (6 bases). V lost 4 bases and J lost 6, with 17 bases in between. Germline CDR1 and CDR2: SGHRS and YFSETQ. This CDR3 is built from 14 residues. CDR3 nucleotide sequence: TGCGCCAGCAGCCCGTCAGAGGTGGGGGGCGAGCAGTACTTC. Protein product: CASSPSEVGGEQYF. The variable domain in full, completed from reference TRBV5-1 and TRBJ2-7, reads KAGVTQTPRYLIKTRGQQVTLSCSPISGHRSVSWYQQTPGQGLQFLFEYFSETQRNKGNFPGRFSGRQFSNSRSEMNVSTLELGDSALYLCASSPSEVGGEQYFGPGTRLTVT.

The gene calls are TRBV5-1 and TRBJ2-5; TRBD1 matches 10 bases. Germline-derived CDR1 and CDR2 are SGHRS and YFSETQ. The CDR3 has 17 amino acids. With 0 bases clipped from V and 2 bases from J, the junction kept 7 bases outside the gene matches. The CDR3 region has the DNA TGCGCCAGCAGCTTGGGCCCTCCGGGACAGGGGCAAGAGACCCAGTACTTC. Amino acids: CASSLGPPGQGQETQYF.

The CDR3 is CSARDSASYGYTF. In DNA form, the CDR3 reads TGCAGTGCTCGGGACAGTGCGAGCTATGGCTACACCTTC. The chain uses TRBV20-1 and TRBJ1-2; TRBD1 agrees at 7 bases. V dropped 5 bases and J dropped 4; count of bases not matched to a gene: 7. This CDR3 region has 13 residues. CDR1 and CDR2 from the germline V gene are DFQATT and SNEGSKA (reference sequence).

This CDR3 reads CASSLDWGAKNIQYF. Here the CDR3 DNA reads TGTGCCAGCAGTTTGGATTGGGGGGCCAAAAACATTCAGTACTTC. V gene TRBV12-3 or TRBV12-4 combines with J gene TRBJ2-4; D is tentatively TRBD1 or TRBD2 (5 bases each). The CDR3 spans 15 residues. V lost 3 bases to trimming and J lost 1 base, with 10 bases between them.

This clonotype appeared a few times. The chain employs TRBV2 and TRBJ2-3; unclear D gene. Trimming cost V 6 bases and J 3 bases, with 7 bases left between them. Looked up from germline, CDR1 is SNHLY and CDR2 is FYNNEI. The CDR3 contains 12 residues. CDR3: CASRMYTDTQYF. CDR3 coding DNA: TGTGCCAGCAGGATGTATACAGATACGCAGTATTTT.

Concerning this clonotype: Sequence at one end of the junction differs from germline and may be a read error. This chain uses TRBV20-1 with TRBJ1-1; 7 bases are shared with TRBD1. Germline CDR1 is DFQATT and CDR2 is SNEGSKA (reference sequence). The CDR3 consists of 15 residues. The CDR3 nucleotides are TGCAGTGCTAGAGATCTAAAGACAGGGAACACTGGAGCTTTCTTT. It specifies CSARDLKTGNTGAFF.

This clonotype was detected a few times. The chain joins TRBV10-3 to TRBJ1-1; 10 nucleotides align to TRBD1. CDR1 ENHRY and CDR2 SYGVKD come from the germline V gene. With 6 bases clipped from V and 5 bases from J, the junction kept 6 bases outside the gene matches. This CDR3 is built from 14 residues. The CDR3 reads CAIRTRDRGTEAFF. CDR3 DNA sequence: TGTGCCATCAGAACCAGGGACAGGGGAACTGAAGCTTTCTTT.

The V call is TRBV5-8, the J call TRBJ2-5; D gene uncertain. CDR3 size: 16 residues. Germline V gives CDR1 SGHTS, CDR2 YDEGEE. The ends were cut back, 4 bases at V and 5 bases at J, with 21 bases in the middle. The CDR3 is CASSHFLVQIGETQYF. The CDR3 nucleotides are TGTGCCAGCAGCCACTTTTTGGTCCAAATAGGGGAGACCCAGTACTTC.

This rearrangement joins TRBV27 to TRBJ2-7; 8 positions match TRBD2. The germline gives CDR1 MNHEY, CDR2 SMNVEV (reference sequence). This CDR3 is 15 amino acids long. The V and J ends lost 5 bases and 4 bases, in that order; junction bases with no gene match: 10. As DNA, the CDR3 is TGTGCCAGCAGTCCCCGGACTAGCCCCATTTACGAGCAGTACTTC. It translates to CASSPRTSPIYEQYF.

This clonotype was seen ten or more times. The junction departs from the called germline gene at one end, perhaps through a read error. The chain uses TRBV5-1 and TRBJ2-7; D is perhaps TRBD1 (6 bases). The CDR3 is made up of 13 amino acids. The germline gives CDR1 SGHRS, CDR2 YFSETQ. The CDR3 reads CASSLVGRGEQYF. The CDR3 DNA reads as TGTGCCAGCAGCTTAGTCGGCAGGGGCGAGCAGTACTTC.

This chain joins TRBV12-3 or TRBV12-4 and TRBJ1-6; D gene ambiguous. CDR3 length: 14 residues. V lost 8 bases to trimming and J lost 0 bases, with 8 bases between them. CDR3 sequence: CASQYSSYNSPLHF. The CDR3 coding sequence is TGTGCCAGCCAATACAGCTCCTATAATTCACCCCTCCACTTT.

The chain links TRBV28 to TRBJ2-2, with TRBD2 matching over 8 bases. The CDR3 is 20 amino acids. CDR1 is MDHEN and CDR2 is SYDVKM in the germline V gene. The junction had 15 bases not matched to a gene; V was cut back by 3 bases and J by 0 bases. CDR3 region: CASSFSPGLAQVANTGELFF. The CDR3, as DNA: TGTGCCAGCAGTTTCTCTCCAGGACTAGCCCAGGTCGCGAACACCGGGGAGCTGTTTTTT.